Below, 28 T cell receptor beta chains from the same sample are listed, as sequenced in a study of regulatory T cells in long-lasting Graves disease. Time point described: newly diagnosed GD, antithyroid drugs for less than 3 months. The TCR library was made from RNA that had been extracted from PBMCs in TRIzol. Arm-PCR of CDR3 regions and iRepertoire HTBI primers were used to build TCR beta libraries. TCRdb reprocessed the multiplex PCR reads with MiXCR, giving one entry per CDR3 protein. The sample has over 350,000 distinct CDR3 sequences; 14% to 15% are singletons. These sequences were also reported in another study, on T cells in Graves' hyperthyroidism and ophthalmopathy.

The sample was peripheral blood mononuclear cells (PBMCs), taken at new diagnosis, from a patient treated with antithyroid drugs. These TCRs come from a woman in her thirties or forties with Graves disease.

This clonotype appeared a few times. V is TRBV5-8 and J is TRBJ1-5; 7 nucleotides align to TRBD1. Germline assignment: CDR1 SGHTS and CDR2 YDEGEE. The ends lost 2 bases at V and 3 bases at J; junction bases unmatched: 5. The CDR3 totals 15 residues. CDR3 in amino acids: CASSLGTVSNQPQHF. CDR3 DNA sequence: TGTGCCAGCAGCTTAGGGACAGTCTCCAATCAGCCCCAGCATTTT.

The chain combines TRBV20-1 with TRBJ2-3; TRBD2 aligns across 10 bases. V lost 0 bases and J lost 5; bases outside the gene matches: 20. The CDR3 loop spans 20 amino acids. Germline V lookup: CDR1 DFQATT, CDR2 SNEGSKA (reference sequence). The CDR3 spells CSARDASLGFLAGEQDTQYF. DNA for the CDR3: TGCAGTGCTAGAGACGCGTCGCTCGGATTCCTAGCGGGAGAGCAAGATACGCAGTATTTT.

This clonotype was found a few times. The chain carries TRBV25-1 and TRBJ2-5; TRBD1 matches 9 bases. Germline CDR1 is MGHDK and CDR2 is SYGVNS. The CDR3 has 17 residues. V dropped 3 bases and J dropped 1; count of bases not matched to a gene: 9. CDR3 bases: TGTGCCAGCAGTGACTCCGGATCACAGGGGGCCCAAGAGACCCAGTACTTC. It encodes CASSDSGSQGAQETQYF.

Comments on this clonotype: A far larger clone differs by one base, so this is likely a read error. This chain uses TRBV7-9 with TRBJ2-7; D possibly matches TRBD1 or TRBD2 (5 bases each). CDR1 and CDR2 from the germline V gene are SEHNR and FQNEAQ (reference sequence). Trimming took off 4 bases at V and 4 bases at J, with 17 bases between the two ends. The CDR3 runs to 15 residues. This chain's CDR3 is CASSSLVGVTYEQYF. The CDR3 DNA follows: TGTGCCAGCAGCTCGCTGGTGGGGGTGACATACGAGCAGTACTTC.

In this sample, this clonotype turned up many times. This chain links TRBV27 with TRBJ2-1; 10 bases match TRBD2. Per germline, CDR1 MNHEY and CDR2 SMNVEV (reference sequence). The CDR3 is 15 residues long. Trimming at V came to 6 bases and at J to 3 bases, leaving 5 bases not matched to a gene. CDR3 region: CASSIVAGGYNEQFF. The CDR3 DNA is TGTGCCAGCAGCATAGTAGCGGGAGGCTACAATGAGCAGTTCTTC.

This clonotype came up a few times. This rearrangement joins TRBV14 to TRBJ1-2; D may be TRBD1 (6 bases). The CDR3 runs 19 residues. Germline lookup yields CDR1 SGHDN and CDR2 FVKESK. V was trimmed by 1 base and J by 1 base, leaving 22 bases between them. The CDR3, as DNA: TGTGCCAGCAGCCAAGGCCCCCTTACCGGGACACATAATAACTATGGCTACACCTTC. Its translation: CASSQGPLTGTHNNYGYTF.

This clonotype was detected only a few times. The rearrangement joins TRBV6-1 to TRBJ2-6; TRBD1 matches at 8 bases. V shed 8 bases, J shed 2 bases, and the junction held 8 bases outside the gene matches. The CDR3 length is 16 residues. Germline CDR1 MNHNS, CDR2 SASEGT. The CDR3 region has the DNA TGTGCCAGCGGTCAGGGGGCTCCCCCTGGGGCCAACGTCCTGACTTTC. Translated, it gives CASGQGAPPGANVLTF.

In its sample, this clonotype was seen many times. The chain has TRBV11-3 and TRBJ2-3, with D possibly being TRBD2 (6 bases). This CDR3 has 15 residues. Germline CDR1 SGHNT, CDR2 YENEEA. V was pared by 4 bases and J by 0 bases, with 11 bases between. Written as DNA, the CDR3 is TGTGCCAGCAGCTATATAGCGGACAGCACAGATACGCAGTATTTT. Its translation: CASSYIADSTDTQYF.

This clonotype was counted ten times or more. This sequence joins TRBV29-1 and TRBJ1-1; no reliable D call. CDR3 length equals 11 residues. The V gene lost 4 bases and the J gene lost 8 bases, with 11 bases spanning the gap. CDR1 is SQVTM and CDR2 is ANQGSEA in the germline V gene. The CDR3 DNA reads as TGCAGCGTTGTTGGCCTGGGGGAAGCTTTCTTT. Its translation: CSVVGLGEAFF.

The rearrangement joins TRBV4-2 to TRBJ1-5; D not resolved. The CDR3 length is 16 residues. Germline CDR1 is LGHNA and CDR2 is YNFKEQ. The V and J ends lost 0 bases and 5 bases respectively, with 14 bases between them. CDR3 nucleotide sequence: TGTGCCAGCAGCCAAGATCTGCGACGGGGAGATCAGCCCCAGCATTTT. As protein: CASSQDLRRGDQPQHF.

At least ten counts were recorded for this clonotype. The V and J genes are TRBV20-1 and TRBJ2-5; D gene ambiguous. V lost 3 bases, J lost 4 bases, and 15 bases lay in between. This CDR3 has 14 residues. Germline CDR1 DFQATT, CDR2 SNEGSKA (reference sequence). The CDR3 is CSASGQAPGETQYF. Written as DNA, the CDR3 is TGCAGTGCTAGTGGCCAGGCTCCAGGAGAGACCCAGTACTTC.

This clonotype was found many times. This chain connects TRBV7-6 to TRBJ2-7, with D possibly matching TRBD2 (5 bases). V lost 1 base, J lost 3 bases, and 10 bases lay in between. The CDR3 is made up of 14 amino acids. Per the germline V gene, CDR1 is SGHVS and CDR2 is FNYEAQ. The CDR3 DNA sequence: TGTGCCAGCAGCTTAGGGGAGTCTGGCTACGAGCAGTACTTC. Its translation is CASSLGESGYEQYF.

There are many counts of this clonotype. The chain combines TRBV28 with TRBJ2-5, with 11 bases fitting TRBD2. V gave up 4 bases and J gave up 4 bases; unmatched junction bases: 14. Germline V gene sequence: CDR1 MDHEN, CDR2 SYDVKM. CDR3 length: 18 amino acids. The CDR3 spells CASSSRVRASGRPETQYF. CDR3 DNA sequence: TGTGCCAGCAGTTCCCGAGTGAGGGCTAGCGGGAGGCCAGAGACCCAGTACTTC.

A remark on this clonotype: The junction differs from germline at one of its ends, possibly a read error. The chain links TRBV10-3 to TRBJ1-4; TRBD1 is a possible D gene (5 bases). From germline, CDR1 is ENHRY and CDR2 SYGVKD. The CDR3 is 15 amino acids. CDR3 sequence reads: CAISKSRDAGEKLFF. The CDR3 DNA follows: TGTGCCATCAGTAAGTCCCGGGACGCGGGGGAGAAACTGTTTTTT.

This clonotype was seen many times. This chain uses TRBV14 with TRBJ2-7; 11 nucleotides align to TRBD2. The CDR3 spans 17 residues. Germline V CDR1 and CDR2: SGHDN, FVKESK. V shed 0 bases, J shed 3 bases, and the junction held 7 bases outside the gene matches. CDR3 bases: TGTGCCAGCAGCCAAGATCGGTCTAGCGGGAGGATCTACGAGCAGTACTTC. Its translation is CASSQDRSSGRIYEQYF.

This clonotype was picked up many times. The chain recombines TRBV20-1 with TRBJ1-2, with 8 bases fitting TRBD1. With V trimmed by 4 bases and J by 2 bases, 3 bases remained unmatched. Germline-derived CDR1 and CDR2 are DFQATT and SNEGSKA (reference sequence). This CDR3 region has 13 residues. The chain's CDR3 is CSATNRGNYGYTF. The CDR3 DNA follows: TGCAGTGCTACCAACAGGGGGAACTATGGCTACACCTTC.

The V call is TRBV24-1, the J call TRBJ2-1, with a tentative D call TRBD2 (6 bases). V lost 3 bases and J 4 bases, leaving 12 bases between the germline ends. The CDR3 spans 15 residues. Germline values: CDR1 KGHDR, CDR2 SFDVKD. The CDR3 loop reads CATSDRPGLYNEQFF. In DNA form, the CDR3 reads TGTGCCACCAGTGATCGGCCGGGACTTTACAATGAGCAGTTCTTC.

This clonotype was observed a handful of times. V gene TRBV11-2 combines with J gene TRBJ2-5; D is uncertain. Between the trimmed V and J ends, which lost 4 bases and 4 bases, there was a span of 10 bases. This CDR3 region has 13 residues. CDR1 is SGHAT and CDR2 is FQNNGV in the germline V gene. The CDR3 loop is CASSSGPVETQYF. For the CDR3, the DNA is TGTGCCAGCAGCTCCGGACCGGTAGAGACCCAGTACTTC. The full variable domain, rest sourced from reference TRBV11-2 and TRBJ2-5, is EAGVAQSPRYKIIEKRQSVAFWCNPISGHATLYWYQQILGQGPKLLIQFQNNGVVDDSQLPKDRFSAERLKGVDSTLKIQPAKLEDSAVYLCASSSGPVETQYFGPGTRLLVL.

This clonotype was observed at least ten times. V gene TRBV11-3 combines with J gene TRBJ1-1; the D is unclear. The CDR3 runs to 14 residues. Trimming took off 5 bases at V and 0 bases at J, with 10 bases between the two ends. CDR1 and CDR2 (germline): SGHNT, YENEEA. The chain's CDR3 is CASSSREVNTEAFF. The CDR3 nucleotides are TGTGCCAGCAGCAGCCGAGAGGTGAACACTGAAGCTTTCTTT.

A few counts support this clonotype. CDR3 in amino acids: CASTLDRVSLQHF. The CDR3 nucleotides read TGTGCCAGCACCCTAGACCGGGTTTCATTACAGCATTTT. This chain uses TRBV7-8 with TRBJ1-5; D gene uncertain. Between the trimmed V and J ends, which lost 7 bases and 13 bases, there was a span of 20 bases. CDR1 is SGHVS and CDR2 is FQNEAQ in the germline V gene. The CDR3 has 13 residues.

Only a few counts were recorded for this clonotype. V usage is TRBV5-1 and J usage is TRBJ2-5, with D possibly TRBD1 on 5 matching bases. CDR3 length equals 20 residues. In germline, CDR1 is SGHRS, CDR2 YFSETQ. Trimming stripped 0 bases from V and 2 bases from J, with 26 bases between. CDR3 nucleotide sequence: TGCGCCAGCAGCTTGGTACCTGGGCCACCGGTAGGGGTTCGGCAAGAGACCCAGTACTTC. Encoded protein: CASSLVPGPPVGVRQETQYF.

This clonotype occurred many times. V usage is TRBV12-3 or TRBV12-4 and J usage is TRBJ2-3; perhaps TRBD2 as D (6 bases). The CDR3 is 15 amino acids. The germline V and J ends were trimmed by 6 bases and 0 bases, with 13 bases remaining between them. CDR3 loop: CASSSLSGSTDTQYF. The CDR3 region has the DNA TGTGCCAGCAGCTCCCTGAGCGGGAGCACAGATACGCAGTATTTT.

This rearrangement joins TRBV6-5 to TRBJ1-5; D is unresolved. Trimming removed 2 bases from V and 12 bases from J, with 8 bases in between. CDR1 is MNHEY, CDR2 SVGAGI, per germline. This CDR3 is 11 amino acids long. The CDR3: CASSYGPFQHF. As DNA, the CDR3 is TGTGCCAGCAGTTACGGGCCATTCCAGCATTTT.

The V call is TRBV5-5, the J call TRBJ1-3; 7 nucleotides agree with TRBD1. The ends lost 4 bases at V and 0 bases at J; junction bases unmatched: 7. CDR1 and CDR2 from the germline V gene are SGHKS and YYEKEE (reference sequence). The CDR3 consists of 16 residues. CDR3 DNA: TGTGCCAGCAGCGCTAGGGGGCTGAGCTCTGGAAACACCATATATTTT. This translates into CASSARGLSSGNTIYF.

The chain employs TRBV28 and TRBJ2-7; the D gene is possibly TRBD2 (6 bases). The V and J ends lost 6 bases and 3 bases respectively, with 15 bases between them. Germline CDR1 and CDR2: MDHEN and SYDVKM. The CDR3 spans 14 residues. The CDR3 reads CASSPLGSHYEQYF. The CDR3 DNA is TGTGCCAGCAGCCCCCTCGGGAGTCACTACGAGCAGTACTTC.

The chain recombines TRBV28 with TRBJ1-5; no clear D. Germline values: CDR1 MDHEN, CDR2 SYDVKM. CDR3 size: 13 residues. V was cut by 5 bases and J by 5 bases, with 10 bases left in between. CDR3 DNA sequence: TGTGCCAGCAGTGGAAGAAACGATCAGCCCCAGCATTTT. It encodes CASSGRNDQPQHF.

This clonotype has a count of ten or more. This sequence joins TRBV3-1 and TRBJ2-2, with D tentatively TRBD2 (6 bases). Deletions cut 2 bases from V and 8 bases from J, with 12 bases between. Germline loops: CDR1 LGHDT, CDR2 YNNKEL (reference sequence). The CDR3 is 14 amino acids. CDR3 DNA sequence: TGTGCCAGCAGCCAACGGGACTTGGGGGGGGAGCTGTTTTTT. Its protein product is CASSQRDLGGELFF.

This clonotype was observed a handful of times. The CDR3, as DNA: TGCAGTGCTAGTCCCACTAGCGGGTTTTGGGAGCAGTTCTTC. Amino acids: CSASPTSGFWEQFF. This chain uses TRBV20-1 with TRBJ2-1; 9 bases line up with TRBD2. This CDR3 comprises 14 residues. The junction had 10 bases not matched to a gene; V was cut back by 3 bases and J by 10 bases. Germline CDR1 is DFQATT and CDR2 is SNEGSKA (reference sequence).